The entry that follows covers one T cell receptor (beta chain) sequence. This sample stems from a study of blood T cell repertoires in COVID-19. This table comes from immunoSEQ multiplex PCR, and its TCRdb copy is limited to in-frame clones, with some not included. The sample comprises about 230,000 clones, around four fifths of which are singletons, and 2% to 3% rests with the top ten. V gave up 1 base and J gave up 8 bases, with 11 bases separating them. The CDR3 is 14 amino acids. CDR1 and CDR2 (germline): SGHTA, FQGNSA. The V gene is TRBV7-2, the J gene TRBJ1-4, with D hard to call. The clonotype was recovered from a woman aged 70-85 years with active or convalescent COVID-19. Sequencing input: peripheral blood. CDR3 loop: CASSLGSAGEKLFF. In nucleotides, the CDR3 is TGTGCCAGCAGCTTAGGCTCTGCGGGGGAAAAACTGTTTTTT.